Listed below are T cell receptor beta chains from one sample, sequenced in a study of T cell changes during pregnancy in multiple sclerosis. The assay was immunoSEQ multiplex PCR, and TCRdb's table has in-frame clones only and misses some. The table lists tens of thousands of clones, roughly 96% of them singletons. The sample in question was peripheral blood, obtained in the second trimester of pregnancy. Receptors originate from a female donor with multiple sclerosis, enrolled in a pregnancy study. Each CDR3 is given with its conserved first and last residue. A D gene is named only where the DNA matches it firmly. Rows may omit the clone size; those that give it use once, few, many or a size class.

v_gene,j_gene,abundance,d_gene,CDR3aa,CDR3nt
TRBV6-1,TRBJ2-7,few,-,CASSEVIVPYF,TGTGCCAGCAGTGAGGTAATAGTACCGTACTTC
TRBV5-1,TRBJ1-1,-,TRBD1,CASSPGDRGTEAFF,TGCGCCAGCAGCCCCGGGGACAGGGGCACTGAAGCTTTCTTT
TRBV2,TRBJ1-6,-,-,CASSDRGNSPLHF,TGTGCCAGCAGTGACAGGGGAAATTCACCCCTCCACTTT
TRBV7-2,TRBJ2-7,-,-,CASSTGTFYSYEQYF,TGTGCCAGCAGCACCGGGACTTTTTACTCCTACGAGCAGTACTTC
TRBV18,TRBJ1-4,-,-,CASSPARANEKLFF,TGTGCCAGCTCACCCGCCAGGGCTAATGAAAAACTGTTTTTT
TRBV6-1,TRBJ2-5,-,TRBD2,CASQIQGLGGETQYF,TGTGCCAGCCAGATACAGGGACTAGGAGGAGAGACCCAGTACTTC
TRBV27,TRBJ2-1,-,-,CASSTPLADYNEQFF,TGTGCCAGCAGTACACCCTTAGCTGATTACAATGAGCAGTTCTTC
TRBV2,TRBJ2-7,-,TRBD1,CASSTGQGSAYEQYF,TGTGCCAGCAGTACTGGACAGGGTAGCGCCTACGAGCAGTACTTC
TRBV19,TRBJ1-5,-,TRBD1,CASSRRDRGASNQPQHF,TGTGCCAGTAGTCGCCGGGACAGGGGGGCTTCCAATCAGCCCCAGCATTTT
TRBV5-8,TRBJ2-1,-,-,CASSSRAIYYNEQFF,TGTGCCAGCAGCTCGAGGGCGATTTACTACAATGAGCAGTTCTTC
TRBV30,TRBJ2-3,-,-,CAWSVESSVPDTQYF,TGTGCCTGGAGTGTAGAGTCTAGTGTACCAGATACGCAGTATTTT
TRBV9,TRBJ1-1,few,-,CASSVVRTAETFF,TGTGCCAGCAGCGTAGTTAGGACTGCTGAAACTTTCTTT
TRBV4-1,TRBJ2-1,-,TRBD2,CASSAGAGGGEQFF,TGCGCCAGCAGCGCCGGGGCTGGCGGGGGTGAGCAGTTCTTC
TRBV5-1,TRBJ1-6,-,TRBD1,CASYTGTGNSPLHF,TGCGCCAGCTACACCGGGACAGGGAATTCACCCCTCCACTTT
TRBV12-5,TRBJ2-1,-,-,CASGLGQGDEQFF,TGTGCTAGTGGTTTGGGCCAGGGCGATGAGCAGTTCTTC
TRBV15,TRBJ2-7,-,-,CATSSKFYEQYF,TGTGCCACCAGCAGTAAATTTTACGAGCAGTACTTC
TRBV18,TRBJ2-5,-,-,CASSRGLQETQYF,TGTGCCAGCTCACGGGGGCTTCAAGAGACCCAGTACTTC
TRBV11-2,TRBJ2-7,-,TRBD1,CASSLVRDRGLIEQYF,TGTGCCAGCAGCTTAGTAAGGGACAGGGGTTTAATCGAGCAGTACTTC
TRBV11-2,TRBJ2-7,-,-,CASSLGAGNYEQYF,TGTGCCAGCAGCTTAGGCGCAGGGAACTACGAGCAGTACTTC
TRBV12-5,TRBJ1-5,-,-,CASGPTGISNQPQHF,TGTGCTAGTGGTCCCACAGGGATCAGCAATCAGCCCCAGCATTTT
TRBV7-9,TRBJ1-5,once,TRBD1,CASRSGTGGRSNQPQHF,TGTGCCAGCAGGTCCGGGACAGGAGGCCGGAGCAATCAGCCCCAGCATTTT
TRBV6-1,TRBJ1-6,-,-,CASSETYSNSPLHF,TGTGCCAGCAGTGAGACTTACTCCAATTCACCCCTCCACTTT
TRBV15,TRBJ2-1,-,-,CATSRVAASPKDEQFF,TGTGCCACCAGCAGAGTCGCGGCCTCCCCGAAAGATGAGCAGTTCTTC
TRBV28,TRBJ2-3,-,TRBD2,CASSFQLAASTDTQYF,TGTGCCAGCAGTTTTCAACTAGCGGCCAGCACAGATACGCAGTATTTT
TRBV19,TRBJ1-4,-,TRBD1,CASSQGVGTATNEKLFF,TGTGCCAGTAGTCAGGGGGTTGGGACTGCAACTAATGAAAAACTGTTTTTT
TRBV6-5,TRBJ1-5,once,TRBD1,CASRTDRGNNQPQHF,TGTGCCAGCAGGACCGACAGGGGCAACAATCAGCCCCAGCATTTT
TRBV5-4,TRBJ2-7,-,-,CASSLAGTPRGEQYF,TGTGCCAGCAGCTTGGCCGGGACTCCCCGGGGCGAGCAGTACTTC
TRBV5-1,TRBJ2-1,once,TRBD2,CASSLALAGVSNEQFF,TGCGCCAGCAGCTTGGCACTAGCGGGAGTTTCCAATGAGCAGTTCTTC
TRBV11-2,TRBJ2-2,-,TRBD2,CASSLRGGFANTGELFF,TGTGCCAGCTCCCTACGGGGAGGGTTCGCGAACACCGGGGAGCTGTTTTTT
TRBV12-5,TRBJ2-1,few,TRBD2,CASGLGLAQGRNEQFF,TGTGCTAGTGGTTTAGGACTAGCCCAGGGGAGGAATGAGCAGTTCTTC
TRBV10-3,TRBJ2-2,-,TRBD2,CASRLAGPNTGELFF,TGTGCCTCACGACTAGCGGGGCCGAACACCGGGGAGCTGTTTTTT
TRBV19,TRBJ2-7,-,-,CASSILGGEQYF,TGTGCCAGTAGTATCCTGGGGGGCGAGCAGTACTTC
TRBV6-5,TRBJ2-1,-,TRBD2,CASSRLATYNEQFF,TGTGCCAGCAGTAGACTAGCGACCTACAATGAGCAGTTCTTC
TRBV15,TRBJ1-2,once,-,CATSRGGGIGNSYGYTF,TGTGCCACCAGCAGAGGGGGCGGCATTGGGAATAGCTATGGCTACACCTTC
TRBV27,TRBJ1-1,-,TRBD1,CASSPQGARLMNTEAFF,TGTGCCAGCAGTCCACAGGGGGCGAGACTTATGAACACTGAAGCTTTCTTT
TRBV4-2,TRBJ2-1,-,-,CASSQDWRMQFF,TGTGCCAGCAGCCAAGATTGGCGGATGCAGTTCTTC
TRBV6-4,TRBJ2-5,-,-,CASSDSRGETQYF,TGTGCCAGCAGTGACTCGCGAGGGGAGACCCAGTACTTC
TRBV6-4,TRBJ2-1,-,-,CASSDGRGGGYNEQFF,TGTGCCAGCAGTGACGGGAGGGGAGGGGGCTACAATGAGCAGTTCTTC
TRBV23-1,TRBJ2-2,-,-,CASSQFKAGSNTGELFF,TGCGCCAGCAGTCAATTCAAGGCAGGGTCGAACACCGGGGAGCTGTTTTTT
TRBV29-1,TRBJ2-1,-,TRBD1,CSAPTGTSYNEQFF,TGCAGCGCCCCGACAGGGACGTCCTACAATGAGCAGTTCTTC
TRBV2,TRBJ1-4,-,-,CASSLSGESATNEKLFF,TGTGCCAGCAGCCTATCGGGGGAGAGCGCAACTAATGAAAAACTGTTTTTT
TRBV9,TRBJ2-3,-,-,CASSVAGSTDTQYF,TGTGCCAGCAGCGTAGCGGGTAGCACAGATACGCAGTATTTT
TRBV5-8,TRBJ2-7,-,-,CASSSLDYEQYF,TGTGCCAGCAGCTCCTTAGACTACGAGCAGTACTTC
TRBV27,TRBJ2-7,-,-,CASSYLRGGSYEQYF,TGTGCCAGCAGTTACCTACGAGGAGGGTCTTACGAGCAGTACTTC
TRBV28,TRBJ2-7,-,TRBD1,CASSVYRGVTYEQYF,TGTGCCAGCAGCGTATACAGGGGGGTGACCTACGAGCAGTACTTC
TRBV19,TRBJ1-1,-,TRBD1,CASRQGGVTEAFF,TGTGCCAGCAGACAGGGCGGGGTCACTGAAGCTTTCTTT
TRBV20-1,TRBJ1-1,once,-,CSMTGNTEAFF,TGCAGTATGACAGGGAACACTGAAGCTTTCTTT
TRBV27,TRBJ2-2,-,-,CASSLARRQSDSPTGELFF,TGTGCCAGCAGTTTGGCACGCCGCCAGTCGGACAGTCCCACCGGGGAGCTGTTTTTT
TRBV6-1,TRBJ1-1,-,-,CASPRGWNTEAFF,TGTGCCAGCCCCAGGGGCTGGAACACTGAAGCTTTCTTT
TRBV7-9,TRBJ2-5,-,-,CASSLAAGQETQYF,TGTGCCAGCAGCTTAGCGGCGGGGCAAGAGACCCAGTACTTC
TRBV28,TRBJ2-3,-,-,CASRGRERDTQYF,TGTGCCAGCCGAGGACGGGAAAGAGATACGCAGTATTTT
TRBV25-1,TRBJ1-2,-,TRBD1,CASGQGNWGYTF,TGTGCCAGCGGACAGGGAAATTGGGGCTACACCTTC
TRBV18,TRBJ2-6,-,-,CASSPRQARAGANVLTF,TGTGCCAGCTCACCACGACAGGCCCGAGCCGGGGCCAACGTCCTGACTTTC
TRBV28,TRBJ1-4,-,-,CASSFLTGTSLQNEKLFF,TGTGCCAGCAGTTTTCTTACAGGCACTAGCCTCCAAAATGAAAAACTGTTTTTT